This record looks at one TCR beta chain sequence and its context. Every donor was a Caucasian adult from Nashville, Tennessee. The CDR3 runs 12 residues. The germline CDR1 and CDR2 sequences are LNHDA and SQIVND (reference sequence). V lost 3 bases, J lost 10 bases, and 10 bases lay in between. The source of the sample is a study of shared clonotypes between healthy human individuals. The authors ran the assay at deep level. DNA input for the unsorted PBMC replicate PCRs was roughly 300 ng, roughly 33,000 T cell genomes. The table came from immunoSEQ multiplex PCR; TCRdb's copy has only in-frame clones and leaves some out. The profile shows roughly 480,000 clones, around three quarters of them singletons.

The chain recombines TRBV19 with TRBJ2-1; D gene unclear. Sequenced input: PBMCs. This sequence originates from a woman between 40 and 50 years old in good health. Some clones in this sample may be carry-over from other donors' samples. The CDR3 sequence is CASSMGRAEQFF. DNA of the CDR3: TGTGCCAGTAGTATGGGTCGGGCCGAGCAGTTCTTC.